This T cell receptor (beta chain) appears in the sequencing data of a study of blood T cells in healthy people across ages. Study at large: Per two T cells, template switching captured roughly one barcoded beta molecule.

A few counts support this clonotype. A second PCR of roughly 7 to 11 cycles used a sample-barcoded 5' primer and a J-beta primer mix. Each CDR3 protein gets one entry after TCRdb re-called the 5' RACE reads with MiXCR. The sample includes roughly 500,000 distinct CDR3 sequences, approximately 25% of them seen just once. Germline V lookup: CDR1 LGHNA, CDR2 YSLEER. The CDR3 sequence is 15 residues long. The junction had 8 bases not matched to a gene; V was cut back by 3 bases and J by 7 bases. The same specimen was also included in a second study, on T cells of mothers and their children. That publication notes: Both sample barcodes and 2-4 random nucleotides came from the M1S primer of the second PCR. Each mother gave over 8.5 million TCR beta CDR3 reads; each child, several million. Thymic selection molds TCR recombination output in much the same way for related pairs as for unrelated pairs.

Source material: blood. This sequence joins TRBV4-3 and TRBJ2-4; 8 bases match TRBD2. The TCR comes from a boy younger than 18 in good health. CDR3 sequence (DNA): TGCGCCAGCAGCCAGGCGGGGGGATACCGGAACATTCAGTACTTC. It codes for CASSQAGGYRNIQYF.